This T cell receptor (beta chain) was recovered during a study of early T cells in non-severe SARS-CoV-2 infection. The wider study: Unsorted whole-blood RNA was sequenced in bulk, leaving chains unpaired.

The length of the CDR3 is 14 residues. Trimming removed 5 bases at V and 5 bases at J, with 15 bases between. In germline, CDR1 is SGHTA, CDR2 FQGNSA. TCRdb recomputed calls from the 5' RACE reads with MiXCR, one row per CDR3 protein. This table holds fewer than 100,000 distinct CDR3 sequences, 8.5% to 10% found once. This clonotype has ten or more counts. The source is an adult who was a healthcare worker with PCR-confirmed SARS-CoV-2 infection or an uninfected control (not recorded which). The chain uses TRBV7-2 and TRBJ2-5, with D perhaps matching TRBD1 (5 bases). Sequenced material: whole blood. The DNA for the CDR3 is TGTGCCAGCAGCCCCGACAGCCTTGTGGAGACCCAGTACTTC. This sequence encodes CASSPDSLVETQYF.